This entry lists 18 T cell receptor beta chains sequenced from one sample in a study of blood T cell repertoires in COVID-19. Only in-frame clones appear in the TCRdb table, and some are missing; sequencing was by immunoSEQ multiplex PCR. The sample has 150,000 to 200,000 clones, 81% seen once. Sequencing was done on a sample of peripheral blood. The receptors were gathered from a man in his 60s with active or convalescent COVID-19.

The CDR3 loop is CASSVGQGTYNEQFF. As DNA, the CDR3 is TGTGCCAGCAGCGTCGGACAGGGGACCTACAATGAGCAGTTCTTC. The gene calls are TRBV9 and TRBJ2-1; TRBD1 aligns across 9 bases. The germline V gene has CDR1 SGDLS and CDR2 YYNGEE. This CDR3 has 15 residues. After removal of 2 bases from V and 2 bases from J, the junction contained 2 bases not matched to a gene.

V gene TRBV6-6 combines with J gene TRBJ1-1; 10 bases line up with TRBD1. Per the germline V gene, CDR1 is MNHNY and CDR2 is SVGAGI (reference sequence). This CDR3 comprises 17 residues. Trimming cost V 5 bases and J 0 bases; bases outside gene matches: 9. The CDR3 DNA reads TGTGCCAGCAGTCCAGGGACAGGGGACAAGCTGAACACTGAAGCTTTCTTT. This sequence encodes CASSPGTGDKLNTEAFF.

This rearrangement joins TRBV7-2 to TRBJ2-5; 7 nucleotides line up with TRBD2. Germline lookup yields CDR1 SGHTA and CDR2 FQGNSA. CDR3 size: 13 residues. V was pared by 4 bases and J by 3 bases, with 2 bases of the junction left unmatched. The CDR3 coding sequence is TGTGCCAGCAGCTCCGGGACTAAAGAGACCCAGTACTTC. Protein sequence: CASSSGTKETQYF. Combining the CDR3 with reference TRBV7-2 and TRBJ2-5 gives the whole variable domain GAGVSQSPSNKVTEKGKDVELRCDPISGHTALYWYRQSLGQGLEFLIYFQGNSAPDKSGLPSDRFSAERTGGSVSTLTIQRTQQEDSAVYLCASSSGTKETQYFGPGTRLLVL.

The CDR3 loop reads CASSSGTSGRAVVQEYF. CDR3 bases: TGTGCCAGCAGTTCCGGGACTAGCGGGAGGGCCGTGGTCCAAGAGTACTTC. The chain employs TRBV27 and TRBJ2-7; TRBD2 agrees at 16 bases. This CDR3 comprises 17 residues. V lost 4 bases to trimming and J lost 11 bases; unmatched junction nucleotides: 14. Germline CDR1 is MNHEY and CDR2 is SMNVEV (reference sequence).

The V call is TRBV19, the J call TRBJ1-6; 9 bases are a match to TRBD1. This CDR3 comprises 13 residues. The germline gives CDR1 LNHDA, CDR2 SQIVND (reference sequence). V lost 6 bases and J lost 8; bases outside the gene matches: 2. The CDR3 bases are TGTGCCAGTAGGGACAGGGGAGATTCACCCCTCCACTTT. Protein: CASRDRGDSPLHF.

The gene calls are TRBV28 and TRBJ1-6, with a tentative D call TRBD1 (5 bases). This CDR3 is 17 amino acids long. Looked up from germline, CDR1 is MDHEN and CDR2 is SYDVKM. Trimming stripped 8 bases from V and 7 bases from J, with 24 bases between. The CDR3 nucleotides read TGTGCCAGCCGCCGGCCAGGACCTACCAGGGCGAATTCACCCCTCCACTTT. Translating gives CASRRPGPTRANSPLHF.

This clone was counted a single time. The chain is built from TRBV28 and TRBJ2-1; D may be TRBD2 (6 bases). The germline V gene encodes CDR1 MDHEN and CDR2 SYDVKM. V was cut by 7 bases and J by 0 bases, with 10 bases left in between. This CDR3 spans 14 amino acids. CDR3 amino acids: CASTPGSSYNEQFF. The CDR3 DNA sequence: TGTGCCAGCACCCCCGGGAGCTCCTACAATGAGCAGTTCTTC.

The rearrangement joins TRBV27 to TRBJ2-5; the match to TRBD2 covers 7 bases. The V and J ends lost 1 base and 5 bases, in that order; junction bases with no gene match: 7. The CDR3 loop spans 15 amino acids. Germline V gene lookup returns CDR1 MNHEY and CDR2 SMNVEV (reference sequence). CDR3: CASSLWGGGAETQYF. The CDR3 DNA reads as TGTGCCAGCAGTTTATGGGGCGGGGGAGCGGAGACCCAGTACTTC.

The V and J genes are TRBV11-3 and TRBJ2-5; weak D call: TRBD2 (6 bases). V lost 5 bases, J lost 9 bases, and 22 bases lay in between. Looked up from germline, CDR1 is SGHNT and CDR2 is YENEEA. The CDR3 runs 15 residues. In DNA form, the CDR3 reads TGTGCCAGCAGCCCGGGACTGGGGACGCAAGGGGCCCAGTACTTC. This translates into CASSPGLGTQGAQYF.

This sequence joins TRBV6-5 and TRBJ2-7, with D possibly being TRBD2 (7 bases). The ends were cut back, 7 bases at V and 4 bases at J, with 17 bases in the middle. The CDR3 totals 14 residues. Germline loops: CDR1 MNHEY, CDR2 SVGAGI. The CDR3 region has the DNA TGTGCCAGCAACAAAGCTAGGGGGGGTTACGAGCAGTACTTC. Translating gives CASNKARGGYEQYF.

The chain combines TRBV7-9 with TRBJ2-3, with 9 positions matching TRBD2. The CDR3 spans 15 residues. Trimming took 5 bases from V and 4 from J; bases not matched to a gene: 7. Germline loops: CDR1 SEHNR, CDR2 FQNEAQ (reference sequence). Here the CDR3 reads CASSVSGSLADTQYF. DNA for the CDR3: TGTGCCAGCAGCGTTAGCGGGAGTTTGGCAGATACGCAGTATTTT.

V is TRBV6-5 and J is TRBJ2-7; TRBD1 aligns across 7 bases. The trim removed 5 bases at V and 6 bases at J, leaving 13 bases unmatched. Per germline, CDR1 MNHEY and CDR2 SVGAGI. The CDR3 length is 15 residues. As DNA, the CDR3 is TGTGCCAGCAGTCTGAGGACAGGCCACAACTGCGAGCAGTACTTC. Protein sequence: CASSLRTGHNCEQYF.

This clone was observed a handful of times. This chain uses TRBV2 with TRBJ1-1; 12 nucleotides agree with TRBD1. The CDR3 spans 17 residues. Germline V gene sequence: CDR1 SNHLY, CDR2 FYNNEI. The V gene end was trimmed by 8 bases and the J gene end by 1 base; junction bases not matched to a gene: 11. In DNA, the CDR3 is TGTGCCAGCCTGGCTTCCCGGGACAGGGGGCGGAACACTGAAGCTTTCTTT. Its protein product is CASLASRDRGRNTEAFF.

The V gene is TRBV5-6, the J gene TRBJ1-5; TRBD1 is a possible D gene (6 bases). This CDR3 comprises 15 residues. Between the trimmed V and J ends, which lost 2 bases and 5 bases, there was a span of 14 bases. Germline loops: CDR1 SGHDT, CDR2 YYEEEE. The CDR3, as DNA: TGTGCCAGCAGCTTCGGGGGGGCTCTGGATCAGCCCCAGCATTTT. This codes for CASSFGGALDQPQHF.

The chain has TRBV6-2 or TRBV6-3 and TRBJ1-6; possible D gene TRBD1, 6 bases. With 2 bases removed from V and 7 bases from J, the gap between germline ends came to 9 bases. This CDR3 comprises 14 residues. Per the germline V gene, CDR1 is MNHEY and CDR2 is SVGEGT. CDR3 bases: TGTGCCAGCAGTTACGGACAGTGGAATTCACCCCTCCACTTT. Its protein is CASSYGQWNSPLHF.

The chain uses TRBV15 and TRBJ2-1, with 9 nucleotides matching TRBD1. V lost 6 bases, J lost 9 bases, and 6 bases stayed unmatched. CDR1 is LNHNV and CDR2 is YYDKDF in the germline V gene (reference sequence). This CDR3 has 13 amino acids. For the CDR3, the DNA is TGTGCCACCAGGTCCACAGGGGGCTTTGAGCAGTTCTTC. This codes for CATRSTGGFEQFF.

This chain joins TRBV18 and TRBJ2-3; D gene uncertain. Germline assignment: CDR1 KGHSH and CDR2 LQKENI. V shed 3 bases and J shed 2 bases, with 6 bases lying between them. This CDR3 contains 13 residues. The DNA of the CDR3 is TGTGCCAGCTCACCGGGCGACACAGATACGCAGTATTTT. Amino acid sequence: CASSPGDTDTQYF. Drawing the rest from reference TRBV18 and TRBJ2-3, the complete variable domain is NAGVMQNPRHLVRRRGQEARLRCSPMKGHSHVYWYRQLPEEGLKFMVYLQKENIIDESGMPKERFSAEFPKEGPSILRIQQVVRGDSAAYFCASSPGDTDTQYFGPGTRLTVL.

This clone appeared a single time. The chain is built from TRBV20-1 and TRBJ2-4; D possibly corresponds to TRBD1 (6 bases). V was clipped by 3 bases and J by 0 bases, with 15 bases between them. Looked up from germline, CDR1 is DFQATT and CDR2 is SNEGSKA (reference sequence). The CDR3 is made up of 16 amino acids. The CDR3 sequence is CSASYGTKLAKNIQYF. In nucleotides, the CDR3 is TGCAGTGCTAGTTACGGGACAAAGTTAGCCAAAAACATTCAGTACTTC.